Listed below are T cell receptor beta chains from one sample, sequenced in a study of T-cell reconstitution after alpha-beta-depleted transplantation in children. MiXCR, run by TCRdb on the PCR reads, gives a single entry per CDR3 protein. There are approximately 300,000 distinct CDR3 sequences in the sample; approximately 10% occur only once, and roughly a quarter lies in the top ten. The sample here was peripheral blood, taken 180 days after TCRalphabeta/CD19-depleted stem cell transplant. Receptors were obtained from a male patient aged 2-15 years who had a stem cell transplant for chronic granulomatous disease, so the T cells may come from the graft donor. CDR3s include the opening cysteine and the closing phenylalanine or tryptophan. The D gene is left open where the match is weak. For some rows the clone size is stated as once, few or many, or as a class when expanded; others skip it.

CDR3 protein	CDR3 DNA	V gene	clone size	J gene	D gene
CASSLRVGNRNTGELFF	TGTGCCAGCAGCTTACGGGTAGGGAACCGGAACACCGGGGAGCTGTTTTTT	TRBV7-2	many	TRBJ2-2	.
CASSPPGGEWTEAFF	TGCGCCAGCAGCCCCCCCGGGGGCGAATGGACTGAAGCTTTCTTT	TRBV5-1	few	TRBJ1-1	.
CASSLGRRGPYEQYF	TGTGCCAGCAGTTTAGGTCGGCGGGGACCCTACGAGCAGTACTTC	TRBV12-3/TRBV12-4	many	TRBJ2-7	.
CASSLKGLDNQPQHF	TGTGCCAGCAGTTTAAAGGGTCTGGACAATCAGCCCCAGCATTTT	TRBV27	many	TRBJ1-5	.
CSARDRYNSNQPQHF	TGCAGTGCTAGAGATCGTTATAATAGCAATCAGCCCCAGCATTTT	TRBV20-1	many	TRBJ1-5	.
CASSLRTLNSYNEQFF	TGTGCCAGCAGCCTTAGGACTCTAAACTCCTACAATGAGCAGTTCTTC	TRBV12-3/TRBV12-4	many	TRBJ2-1	.
CSGDRDNEQFF	TGTTCAGGGGACCGCGACAATGAGCAGTTCTTC	TRBV30	many	TRBJ2-1	.
CSVESRNRGGEQYF	TGCAGCGTTGAGAGCCGGAACAGAGGTGGGGAGCAGTACTTC	TRBV29-1	many	TRBJ2-7	.
CASSLGFDPARYSYEQYF	TGTGCCAGCAGCTTGGGATTTGACCCAGCGCGATATTCCTACGAGCAGTACTTC	TRBV5-6	many	TRBJ2-7	.
CASSDSIVSGQGGYTF	TGTGCCAGCAGTGACTCGATAGTTTCCGGGCAAGGCGGCTACACCTTC	TRBV6-4	many	TRBJ1-2	.
CSVEQGGTEAFF	TGCAGCGTTGAGCAGGGTGGCACTGAAGCTTTCTTT	TRBV29-1	many	TRBJ1-1	.
CASSFPRPDIYGYTF	TGTGCCAGCAGTTTCCCACGTCCGGACATCTATGGCTACACCTTC	TRBV12-3/TRBV12-4	many	TRBJ1-2	.
CASSLDGMETQYF	TGTGCCAGCAGCTTAGATGGTATGGAGACCCAGTACTTC	TRBV7-8	many	TRBJ2-5	.
CASSPPQGSGVYNEQFF	TGTGCCAGCAGCCCCCCCCAGGGTAGCGGGGTATACAATGAGCAGTTCTTC	TRBV7-8	many	TRBJ2-1	TRBD2
CASSSRLAGYNEQFF	TGTGCCAGCAGCTCCCGACTAGCGGGGTACAATGAGCAGTTCTTC	TRBV9	many	TRBJ2-1	TRBD2
CSARLPGRGPDNEQFF	TGCAGTGCTAGACTACCGGGAAGGGGCCCCGACAATGAGCAGTTCTTC	TRBV20-1	many	TRBJ2-1	.
CASMRGYQAFF	TGTGCCAGTATGAGGGGTTATCAGGCTTTCTTT	TRBV19	.	TRBJ1-1	.
CASSLGRGMQETQYF	TGTGCCAGCAGTTTAGGGAGGGGTATGCAAGAGACCCAGTACTTC	TRBV27	many	TRBJ2-5	TRBD2
CASSQGAYNEQFF	TGTGCCAGCAGCCAGGGGGCCTACAATGAGCAGTTCTTC	TRBV7-8	few	TRBJ2-1	TRBD1
CASSDAGTDTQYF	TGTGCCAGCAGCGACGCGGGCACAGATACGCAGTATTTT	TRBV7-3	many	TRBJ2-3	.
CSVELDENTEAFF	TGCAGCGTTGAATTGGACGAGAACACTGAAGCTTTCTTT	TRBV29-1	many	TRBJ1-1	.
CASSPRLAGVSGELFF	TGTGCCAGCAGCCCCCGACTAGCGGGAGTTTCCGGGGAGCTGTTTTTT	TRBV3-1	many	TRBJ2-2	TRBD2